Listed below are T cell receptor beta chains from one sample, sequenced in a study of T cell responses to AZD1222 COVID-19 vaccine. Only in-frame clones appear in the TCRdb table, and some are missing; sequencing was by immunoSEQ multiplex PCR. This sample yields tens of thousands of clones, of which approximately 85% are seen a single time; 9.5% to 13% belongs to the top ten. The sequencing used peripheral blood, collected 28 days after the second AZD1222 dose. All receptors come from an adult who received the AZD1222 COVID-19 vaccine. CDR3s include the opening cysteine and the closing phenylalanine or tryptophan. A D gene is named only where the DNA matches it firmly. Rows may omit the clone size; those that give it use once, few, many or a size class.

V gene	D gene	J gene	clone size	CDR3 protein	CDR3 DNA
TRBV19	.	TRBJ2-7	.	CATFGGATAHSEQYF	TGTGCCACGTTCGGCGGGGCGACAGCGCACTCTGAGCAGTACTTC
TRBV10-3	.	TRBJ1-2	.	CAISESRQAADSYTF	TGTGCCATCAGTGAGTCAAGGCAGGCTGCGGACAGCTACACCTTC
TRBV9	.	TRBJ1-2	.	CASSPHGGSRYGYTF	TGTGCCAGCAGCCCTCATGGGGGCTCCCGCTATGGCTACACCTTC
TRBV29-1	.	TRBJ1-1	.	CSGQVGAGVEAFF	TGCAGCGGACAGGTGGGAGCGGGGGTTGAAGCTTTCTTT
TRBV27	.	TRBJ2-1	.	CASAKGYEQFF	TGTGCCAGCGCAAAGGGGTATGAGCAGTTCTTC
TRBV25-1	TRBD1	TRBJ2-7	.	CASSVTGQGRYEQYF	TGTGCCAGCAGTGTGACCGGACAGGGGCGGTACGAGCAGTACTTC
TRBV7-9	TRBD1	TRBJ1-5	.	CASSFGTGEEPQHF	TGTGCCAGCAGCTTCGGGACAGGGGAGGAGCCCCAGCATTTT
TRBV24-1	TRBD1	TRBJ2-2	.	CATRSGGRTGELFF	TGTGCCACCAGATCAGGGGGAAGGACCGGGGAGCTGTTTTTT
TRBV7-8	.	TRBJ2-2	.	CASSPYPGDIRNTGELFF	TGTGCCAGCAGCCCCTACCCCGGGGATATTAGAAACACCGGGGAGCTGTTTTTT
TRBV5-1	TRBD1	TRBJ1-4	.	CASSLVGTGNEKLFF	TGCGCCAGCAGCTTGGTTGGGACAGGGAATGAAAAACTGTTTTTT
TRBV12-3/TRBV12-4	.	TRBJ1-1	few	CASSKRQNTEAFF	TGTGCCAGCAGTAAACGACAGAACACTGAAGCTTTCTTT
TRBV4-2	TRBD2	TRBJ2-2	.	CASRAISGKNTGELFF	TGTGCCAGCAGGGCCATAAGCGGGAAAAACACCGGGGAGCTGTTTTTT
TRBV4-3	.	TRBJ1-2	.	CASSQDQGSQGRYGYTF	TGCGCCAGCAGCCAAGATCAGGGATCACAGGGACGCTATGGCTACACCTTC
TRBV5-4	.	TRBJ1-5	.	CASSEGGLQPQHF	TGTGCCAGCAGCGAGGGGGGTTTGCAGCCCCAGCATTTT
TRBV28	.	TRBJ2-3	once	CASTPGPPDTQYF	TGTGCCAGCACCCCCGGCCCGCCAGATACGCAGTATTTT
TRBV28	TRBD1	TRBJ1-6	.	CASSLRTGAHSPLHF	TGTGCCAGCAGTCTCCGGACAGGGGCGCATTCACCCCTCCACTTT
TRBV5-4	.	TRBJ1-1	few	CASSPPWMGRTEAFF	TGTGCCAGCAGCCCTCCATGGATGGGGAGGACTGAAGCTTTCTTT
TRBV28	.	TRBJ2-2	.	CASSLWDGGELFF	TGTGCCAGCAGTTTATGGGACGGCGGGGAGCTGTTTTTT
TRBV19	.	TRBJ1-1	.	CATVNRWVNTEAFF	TGTGCCACAGTAAATAGGTGGGTGAACACTGAAGCTTTCTTT
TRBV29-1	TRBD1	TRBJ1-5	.	CSVAGTGVDQPQHF	TGCAGCGTAGCCGGGACAGGGGTCGATCAGCCCCAGCATTTT
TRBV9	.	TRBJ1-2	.	CASRHRSDYGYTF	TGTGCCAGCAGACACAGGTCTGACTATGGCTACACCTTC
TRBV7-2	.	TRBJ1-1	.	CASSQARRNTEAFF	TGTGCCAGCAGCCAGGCTAGGAGGAACACTGAAGCTTTCTTT
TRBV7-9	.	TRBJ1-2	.	CASRMGLGYGYTF	TGTGCCAGCAGAATGGGCCTGGGCTATGGCTACACCTTC
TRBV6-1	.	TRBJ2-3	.	CASSEQVKGTDTQYF	TGTGCCAGCAGTGAACAGGTTAAAGGGACTGATACGCAGTATTTT
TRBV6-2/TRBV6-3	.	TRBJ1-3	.	CASSLDRNTIYF	TGTGCCAGCAGCCTAGACCGAAACACCATATATTTT
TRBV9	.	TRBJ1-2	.	CASSVDGGKASGYTF	TGTGCCAGCAGCGTAGATGGTGGGAAGGCGAGTGGCTACACCTTC
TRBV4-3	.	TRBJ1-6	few	CASSQEVSVLASNSPLHF	TGCGCCAGCAGCCAAGAAGTGTCTGTGCTGGCTTCTAATTCACCCCTCCACTTT
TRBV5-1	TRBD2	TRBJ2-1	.	CASSFAGGPLNEQFF	TGCGCCAGCAGCTTTGCGGGAGGGCCTCTCAATGAGCAGTTCTTC
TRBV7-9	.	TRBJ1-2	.	CASTKDRTFNYGYTF	TGTGCCAGCACTAAAGACAGGACCTTCAACTATGGCTACACCTTC
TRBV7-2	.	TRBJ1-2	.	CASSSSTGRGYGYTF	TGTGCCAGCAGCTCATCGACAGGAAGGGGCTATGGCTACACCTTC
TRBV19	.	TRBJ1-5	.	CASTRQGVRNQPQHF	TGTGCCAGTACCAGGCAAGGGGTACGCAATCAGCCCCAGCATTTT
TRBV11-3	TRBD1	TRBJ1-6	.	CASSLRQGNSPLHF	TGTGCCAGCAGCTTGAGACAGGGGAATTCACCCCTCCACTTT
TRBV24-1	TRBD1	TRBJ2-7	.	CATSDWDRGTYEQYF	TGTGCCACCAGTGATTGGGACAGGGGCACCTACGAGCAGTACTTC
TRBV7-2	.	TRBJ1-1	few	CASSIQRNTEAFF	TGTGCCAGCAGCATCCAGAGGAACACTGAAGCTTTCTTT
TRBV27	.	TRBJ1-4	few	CASSLYSGATNEKLFF	TGTGCCAGCAGTTTATATTCCGGGGCCACTAATGAAAAACTGTTTTTT
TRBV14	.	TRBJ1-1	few	CASSQEARNTEAFF	TGTGCCAGCAGCCAAGAGGCAAGGAACACTGAAGCTTTCTTT
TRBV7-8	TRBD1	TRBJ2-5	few	CASRQGQETQYF	TGTGCCAGTCGACAGGGCCAAGAGACCCAGTACTTC
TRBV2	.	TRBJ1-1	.	CASSVKGINTEAFF	TGTGCCAGCAGTGTGAAAGGGATTAACACTGAAGCTTTCTTT
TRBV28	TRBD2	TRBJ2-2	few	CASSLLAGRITPPGELFF	TGTGCCAGCAGTCTATTAGCGGGACGTATTACCCCCCCCGGGGAGCTGTTTTTT
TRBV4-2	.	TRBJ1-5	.	CASSHENQPQHF	TGTGCCAGCAGCCACGAAAATCAGCCCCAGCATTTT
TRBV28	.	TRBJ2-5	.	CASRSIPGPQETQYF	TGTGCCAGCAGAAGTATCCCGGGCCCCCAAGAGACCCAGTACTTC